The 8 T cell receptor beta chains below all came from one sample that was sequenced in a study of T cells in Graves' hyperthyroidism and ophthalmopathy. RNA transcripts yielded amplified TCR beta CDR3 regions. The HTBI set primed first-round TCR CDR3 RT-PCR. TCRdb processed the multiplex PCR reads anew with MiXCR; each CDR3 protein has one entry. The sample shows around 300,000 distinct CDR3 sequences, roughly an eighth of them seen only once. Sequencing used blood. These receptors all stem from a woman in her thirties or forties with Graves' hyperthyroidism.

A few counts support this clonotype. This rearrangement joins TRBV20-1 to TRBJ1-5; unclear D gene. The CDR3 is 15 residues long. The germline V and J ends were trimmed by 1 base and 4 bases, with 14 bases remaining between them. Germline V gene lookup returns CDR1 DFQATT and CDR2 SNEGSKA (reference sequence). Here the CDR3 DNA reads TGCAGTGCTAGAGCTCACGACATCCCAAATCAGCCCCAGCATTTT. Its translation: CSARAHDIPNQPQHF.

This clonotype was observed many times. The chain employs TRBV20-1 and TRBJ2-7; tentatively, D is TRBD2 (6 bases). Looked up from germline, CDR1 is DFQATT and CDR2 is SNEGSKA (reference sequence). V dropped 0 bases and J dropped 0 bases, with 15 bases sitting between them. The CDR3 runs to 16 residues. This chain's CDR3 is CSAREEGGASSYEQYF. DNA for the CDR3: TGCAGTGCTAGAGAAGAGGGCGGGGCAAGCTCCTACGAGCAGTACTTC.

In this sample, this clonotype turned up a few times. This chain connects TRBV10-2 to TRBJ1-3; D unresolved. Trimming took 6 bases from V and 0 from J, leaving 9 bases between them. The CDR3 spans 14 residues. Germline assignment: CDR1 WSHSY and CDR2 SAAADI. CDR3 nucleotides: TGCGCCAGCAGGACGGGAAACTCTGGAAACACCATATATTTT. As protein: CASRTGNSGNTIYF.

There are many counts of this clonotype. The rearrangement uses TRBV2 and TRBJ1-1; 11 bases map to TRBD1. The J segment lost 5 bases and the V segment lost 10 bases, leaving 6 bases of the junction unmatched. Germline V CDR1 and CDR2: SNHLY, FYNNEI. The CDR3 loop spans 13 amino acids. The CDR3 region is CATGTGGSTEAFF. The CDR3 DNA follows: TGTGCCACAGGGACAGGGGGGTCGACTGAAGCTTTCTTT.

This clonotype was counted only a few times. The genes are TRBV12-3 or TRBV12-4 and TRBJ1-5, with 9 bases that match TRBD1. This CDR3 is built from 16 residues. V gave up 5 bases and J gave up 2 bases; unmatched junction bases: 7. CDR3 region: CASSPWTGEGNQPQHF. For the CDR3, the DNA is TGTGCCAGCAGTCCCTGGACAGGGGAGGGCAATCAGCCCCAGCATTTT.

This clonotype came up a few times. The chain combines TRBV4-2 with TRBJ2-1, with D possibly TRBD2 on 6 matching bases. The CDR3 extends over 17 amino acids. CDR1 is LGHNA and CDR2 is YNFKEQ in the germline V gene. V was clipped by 4 bases and J by 2 bases, with 18 bases between them. CDR3 region: CASSPAGIAEPYNEQFF. In nucleotides, the CDR3 is TGTGCCAGCAGCCCCGCCGGGATAGCGGAACCCTACAATGAGCAGTTCTTC.

This clonotype was observed at least ten times. The chain is built from TRBV27 and TRBJ1-2, with D unresolved. CDR1 is MNHEY, CDR2 SMNVEV, per germline (reference sequence). The V end lost 1 base, the J end lost 2 bases, and 11 bases lay between the germline ends. The CDR3 loop spans 15 amino acids. The CDR3 nucleotides read TGTGCCAGCAGTTTATTCGCAGGACGGAACTATGGCTACACCTTC. It specifies CASSLFAGRNYGYTF.

This clonotype has a count of ten or more. This sequence joins TRBV12-3 or TRBV12-4 and TRBJ2-2, with D unclear. Between the trimmed V and J ends, which lost 11 bases and 3 bases, there was a span of 16 bases. This CDR3 region has 14 residues. CDR3 DNA sequence: TGTGCCGGAAAACTTTCCTGGGACACCGGGGAGCTGTTTTTT. Amino acids: CAGKLSWDTGELFF.